This T cell receptor (beta chain) emerged from a study of blood T cell repertoires in COVID-19. Study-wide context: Italy, Spain and the United States were the sources of the convalescent and acute COVID-19 samples. In each case, the material was cDNA or gDNA derived from T cells, B-cell-depleted T cells, or PBMCs.

Trimming stripped 0 bases from V and 0 bases from J, with 15 bases between. The germline gives CDR1 ENHRY, CDR2 SYGVKD. CDR3 size: 18 residues. Authors' analysis steps: Quantification of nucleated cells was approximated via reference gene primer amplification. Clones were sequenced by immunoSEQ multiplex PCR, and TCRdb holds only the in-frame ones, with some missing. V and J calls and clone size come straight from that table; D and trimming were deduced from the DNA. Of around 110,000 clones listed, approximately 84% are singletons. The sample was peripheral blood. J is TRBJ2-1 and V is TRBV10-3, with D maybe TRBD2 (5 bases). The source is a man aged 40-55 years with acute or convalescent COVID-19. Written as DNA, the CDR3 is TGTGCCATCAGTGAGTCGAACACACGGGGAGACTCCTACAATGAGCAGTTCTTC. This gives the protein CAISESNTRGDSYNEQFF.